These 27 T cell receptor beta chains share one sample of origin, sequenced in a study of T cell responses to AZD1222 COVID-19 vaccine (dated by TCRdb to the early 2020s). Library creation used the immunoSEQ multiplex PCR assay. Entries here come from immuneACCESS through TCRdb and include only in-frame sequences with V and J called. Some clones fail to appear in such tables; in the studies checked, an unresolved V gene covers under half of the shortfall, and the cause of the remainder is unknown. The sample includes about 120,000 clones, with roughly 92% observed a single time. Roughly 1.8% of the sample lies in the top ten. Taken with the paper, the label for time point translates to: baseline before first vaccination. Material: peripheral blood, obtained on day 0 of AZD1222 vaccination. The receptors were gathered from an adult in good health.

There are a few counts of this clone. This chain links TRBV15 with TRBJ2-2, with a tentative D call TRBD1 (5 bases). The CDR3 runs 16 residues. V was shortened by 1 base and J by 7 bases, with 16 bases between the two germline ends. CDR1 is LNHNV and CDR2 is YYDKDF in the germline V gene (reference sequence). This CDR3 reads CATSRVSRVQDGELFF. Here the CDR3 DNA reads TGTGCCACCAGCAGAGTAAGCAGGGTGCAGGACGGGGAGCTGTTTTTT.

This chain joins TRBV2 and TRBJ1-1; D is unclear. Per the germline V gene, CDR1 is SNHLY and CDR2 is FYNNEI. The V end lost 1 base, the J end lost 1 base, and 10 bases lay between the germline ends. The CDR3 covers 15 residues. The CDR3 region has the DNA TGTGCCAGCAGTGAAGTTCACGGGTGGAACACTGAAGCTTTCTTT. It specifies CASSEVHGWNTEAFF.

The chain carries TRBV23-1 and TRBJ2-7; D perhaps matches TRBD1 (5 bases). TRBV23-1 is sorted into the ORF group, with uncertain function. CDR3 length: 16 residues. The V gene lost 6 bases and the J gene lost 3 bases, with 21 bases spanning the gap. The CDR3 is CASRPSYTGNFYEQYV. CDR3 DNA sequence: TGCGCCAGCAGACCATCCTACACAGGAAACTTCTACGAGCAGTACGTC.

The rearrangement joins TRBV6-5 to TRBJ2-7, with TRBD1 matching 8 bases. J gave up 2 bases and V 0 bases, and 6 bases lay outside the gene matches. The CDR3 has 16 residues. Germline loops: CDR1 MNHEY, CDR2 SVGAGI. The CDR3 nucleotides read TGTGCCAGCAGTTACTCCCAGGGGGCAGAGACCTACGAGCAGTACTTC. This translates into CASSYSQGAETYEQYF.

V and J are TRBV9 and TRBJ1-4; D is uncertain. The CDR3 totals 16 residues. V was pared by 4 bases and J by 4 bases, with 17 bases between. Germline CDR1 reads SGDLS; CDR2 reads YYNGEE. The CDR3 loop reads CASSLGEPTLNEKLFF. As DNA, the CDR3 is TGTGCCAGCAGCCTCGGGGAACCTACTCTTAATGAAAAACTGTTTTTT. Looking up the rest from reference TRBV9 and TRBJ1-4 gives the full variable domain: DSGVTQTPKHLITATGQRVTLRCSPRSGDLSVYWYQQSLDQGLQFLIQYYNGEERAKGNILERFSAQQFPDLHSELNLSSLELGDSALYFCASSLGEPTLNEKLFFGSGTQLSVL.

The rearrangement joins TRBV5-4 to TRBJ1-2, with 8 bases fitting TRBD1. CDR3 length equals 15 residues. V shed 1 base and J 0 bases; nucleotides not matched to a gene: 2. Germline assignment: CDR1 SGHNT and CDR2 YYREEE (reference sequence). This chain's CDR3 is CASSLRTGPNYGYTF. CDR3 DNA sequence: TGTGCCAGCAGCTTGAGGACAGGGCCTAACTATGGCTACACCTTC.

The rearrangement uses TRBV7-2 and TRBJ2-5; D is unclear. Trimming took off 5 bases at V and 2 bases at J, with 18 bases between the two ends. This CDR3 comprises 16 residues. Germline V gene data show CDR1 as SGHTA and CDR2 as FQGNSA. This CDR3 is CASSPLIGSDQETQYF. Written as DNA, the CDR3 is TGTGCCAGCAGCCCTCTGATCGGGTCTGATCAAGAGACCCAGTACTTC.

The gene calls are TRBV10-3 and TRBJ1-5; 7 bases are a match to TRBD1. V was clipped by 11 bases and J by 6 bases; unmatched bases: 10. This CDR3 has 13 residues. CDR1 is ENHRY and CDR2 is SYGVKD in the germline V gene. CDR3 DNA sequence: TGTGCCGCAACAGGGGACCCCGCTCAGCCCCAGCATTTT. Its translation: CAATGDPAQPQHF.

The chain joins TRBV4-3 to TRBJ2-6; 7 bases line up with TRBD2. The V segment lost 0 bases and the J segment 0 bases; nucleotides outside the gene matches: 14. There are 21 residues in the CDR3. Germline CDR1 and CDR2: LGHNA and YSLEER. CDR3 nucleotide sequence: TGCGCCAGCAGCCAAGATTTACTCCATGGACTAGTGATCTCTGGGGCCAACGTCCTGACTTTC. This sequence encodes CASSQDLLHGLVISGANVLTF.

The chain links TRBV10-3 to TRBJ2-5, with D perhaps TRBD2 (6 bases). This CDR3 spans 14 amino acids. The V gene's germline CDR1 is ENHRY and CDR2 SYGVKD. V lost 3 bases and J lost 5, with 13 bases in between. The chain's CDR3 is CAISEPRAGETQYF. The CDR3 bases are TGTGCCATCAGTGAACCTAGGGCGGGGGAGACCCAGTACTTC.

V gene TRBV2 combines with J gene TRBJ2-1; D perhaps matches TRBD1 (5 bases). CDR1 and CDR2 from the germline V gene are SNHLY and FYNNEI. The CDR3 covers 12 residues. V lost 3 bases to trimming and J lost 6 bases, with 6 bases between them. As DNA, the CDR3 is TGTGCCAGCAGTGACAGGGTCAATGAGCAGTTCTTC. Its protein product is CASSDRVNEQFF.

V gene TRBV28 combines with J gene TRBJ2-2; D may be TRBD1 (5 bases). Deletions cut 6 bases from V and 1 base from J, with 12 bases between. CDR1 is MDHEN, CDR2 SYDVKM, per germline. CDR3 length: 15 residues. The CDR3 DNA reads as TGTGCCAGCAGCCTATTCGGACAGAACACCGGGGAGCTGTTTTTT. Translated, it gives CASSLFGQNTGELFF.

The chain has TRBV5-1 and TRBJ2-7; the D call may be TRBD1 or TRBD2 (5 bases each). The V gene's germline CDR1 is SGHRS and CDR2 YFSETQ. This CDR3 has 16 amino acids. V was shortened by 6 bases and J by 4 bases, with 23 bases between the two germline ends. The CDR3 spells CASKTDADRLWYEQYF. The CDR3, as DNA: TGCGCCAGCAAAACCGATGCCGACAGACTATGGTACGAGCAGTACTTC.

This clone occurred once. The chain links TRBV4-3 to TRBJ2-1; 8 positions agree with TRBD2. The CDR3 runs 15 residues. The V gene end was trimmed by 5 bases and the J gene end by 4 bases; junction bases not matched to a gene: 7. From germline, CDR1 is LGHNA and CDR2 YSLEER. CDR3: CASSSGTSRYNEQFF. The CDR3 nucleotides read TGCGCCAGCAGCTCCGGGACTAGTCGATACAATGAGCAGTTCTTC.

The chain employs TRBV12-3 or TRBV12-4 and TRBJ1-2; weak D call: TRBD1 (6 bases). This CDR3 comprises 12 residues. The V and J ends lost 7 bases and 6 bases respectively, with 12 bases between them. This chain's CDR3 is CASKTGSHGYTF. CDR3 DNA: TGTGCCAGCAAAACAGGGAGCCATGGCTACACCTTC.

The CDR3 loop is CASSNDRGYGYTF. The CDR3 nucleotides read TGTGCCAGCAGCAACGACAGGGGGTATGGCTACACCTTC. V usage is TRBV5-4 and J usage is TRBJ1-2; 9 bases are shared with TRBD1. The trim removed 4 bases at V and 5 bases at J, leaving 3 bases unmatched. Germline V gives CDR1 SGHNT, CDR2 YYREEE (reference sequence). The CDR3 contains 13 residues.

V usage is TRBV2 and J usage is TRBJ1-2, with 8 bases that match TRBD1. The CDR3 is 13 amino acids. V trimming: 1 base; J trimming: 5 bases; junction bases outside the gene matches: 0. Germline assignment: CDR1 SNHLY and CDR2 FYNNEI. The CDR3 DNA follows: TGTGCCAGCAGTGAAGGACAGGGGTATGGCTACACCTTC. This gives the protein CASSEGQGYGYTF.

The chain has TRBV6-5 and TRBJ1-2, with D uncertain. CDR1 and CDR2 (germline): MNHEY, SVGAGI. Trimming stripped 8 bases from V and 2 bases from J, with 12 bases between. The CDR3 is made up of 13 amino acids. CDR3 sequence: CASSPAGNYGYTF. The CDR3 region has the DNA TGTGCCAGCTCCCCAGCGGGGAACTATGGCTACACCTTC.

The chain recombines TRBV5-1 with TRBJ2-5, with 15 bases fitting TRBD2. With V trimmed by 4 bases and J by 4 bases, 8 bases remained unmatched. Germline V lookup: CDR1 SGHRS, CDR2 YFSETQ. This CDR3 comprises 17 residues. The DNA for the CDR3 is TGCGCCAGCAGCCTCGGACTAGCGGGAGGGGTTCGAGAGACCCAGTACTTC. Encoded protein: CASSLGLAGGVRETQYF.

This clone has just one count. The chain carries TRBV18 and TRBJ2-3, with a tentative D call TRBD2 (6 bases). The germline V gene encodes CDR1 KGHSH and CDR2 LQKENI. The CDR3 has 14 amino acids. V was trimmed by 3 bases and J by 4 bases, leaving 11 bases between them. This chain's CDR3 is CASSPLGGPDTQYF. The DNA of the CDR3 is TGTGCCAGCTCACCCCTCGGAGGGCCAGATACGCAGTATTTT.

The V call is TRBV3-1 (or the pseudogene TRBV3-2), the J call TRBJ1-6, with D perhaps matching TRBD1 (5 bases). Between the trimmed V and J ends, which lost 0 bases and 4 bases, there was a span of 16 bases. The CDR3 has 18 amino acids. From germline, CDR1 is LGHDT and CDR2 YNNKEL (reference sequence). The CDR3 nucleotides read TGTGCCAGCAGCCAAGAAGGAAGGGGTGGTATTTATAATTCACCCCTCCACTTT. The encoded protein is CASSQEGRGGIYNSPLHF.

This chain joins TRBV5-1 and TRBJ2-3; D is unclear. The CDR3 consists of 12 residues. The germline gives CDR1 SGHRS, CDR2 YFSETQ. V lost 4 bases and J lost 6, with 9 bases in between. The CDR3 sequence is CASSVSVDTQYF. In DNA, the CDR3 is TGCGCCAGCAGCGTGAGCGTGGATACGCAGTATTTT.

The chain combines TRBV3-1 (or the pseudogene TRBV3-2) with TRBJ1-1; no reliable D call. This CDR3 comprises 15 residues. Trimming removed 3 bases at V and 4 bases at J, with 15 bases between. Germline V gene sequence: CDR1 LGHDT, CDR2 YNNKEL (reference sequence). Here the CDR3 DNA reads TGTGCCAGCAGCCACTCAAATCCGTGGGGCACTGAAGCTTTCTTT. Translation: CASSHSNPWGTEAFF.

V usage is TRBV5-1 and J usage is TRBJ2-5; 8 nucleotides match TRBD2. CDR1 is SGHRS, CDR2 YFSETQ, per germline. V dropped 3 bases and J dropped 4; count of bases not matched to a gene: 8. The CDR3 runs 15 residues. The CDR3 sequence: CASSSPGGGRETQYF. The DNA for the CDR3 is TGCGCCAGCAGCTCCCCGGGGGGGGGACGAGAGACCCAGTACTTC.

CDR3 nucleotides: TGTGCCAGCAGTGCTCGACTCAACTATGGCTACACCTTC. Its translation is CASSARLNYGYTF. The gene calls are TRBV27 and TRBJ1-2; D is unresolved. With 5 bases removed from V and 2 bases from J, the gap between germline ends came to 9 bases. Germline CDR1 is MNHEY and CDR2 is SMNVEV (reference sequence). The CDR3 is 13 amino acids.

The V gene is TRBV5-4, the J gene TRBJ1-2, with D unresolved. The CDR3 consists of 12 residues. Trimming took off 0 bases at V and 6 bases at J, with 6 bases between the two ends. Per germline, CDR1 SGHNT and CDR2 YYREEE (reference sequence). The CDR3 loop is CASSLEGNGYTF. CDR3 in DNA: TGTGCCAGCAGCTTGGAAGGGAATGGCTACACCTTC.

The V call is TRBV5-1, the J call TRBJ2-3, with D perhaps assigned TRBD1 or TRBD2 (6 bases each). This CDR3 has 13 amino acids. V was cut by 3 bases and J by 4 bases, with 9 bases left in between. Germline loops: CDR1 SGHRS, CDR2 YFSETQ. CDR3 coding DNA: TGCGCCAGCAGCTCGGGGGCAGCAGATACGCAGTATTTT. Residues: CASSSGAADTQYF.